Following are 2 T cell receptor beta chains from one sample sequenced in a study of blood T cell repertoires in COVID-19. Using immunoSEQ multiplex PCR, the repertoire was profiled, and TCRdb retains in-frame clones only, with some absent. The table includes 200,000 to 250,000 clones, 83% detected once. The sequenced sample was peripheral blood. The receptors here all came from a human donor in a cohort sampled during active COVID-19.

This clone was observed a few times. The J gene is TRBJ2-1, the V gene TRBV7-8, with 8 bases identical to TRBD1. V dropped 5 bases and J dropped 5; count of bases not matched to a gene: 5. Germline values: CDR1 SGHVS, CDR2 FQNEAQ. The CDR3 runs 14 residues. The CDR3 DNA follows: TGTGCCAGCAGCATTAGGACAGGGAACAATGAGCAGTTCTTC. Its protein product is CASSIRTGNNEQFF.

This clone appeared many times. This chain joins TRBV27 and TRBJ1-5; D remains unclear. This CDR3 has 14 residues. In germline, CDR1 is MNHEY, CDR2 SMNVEV (reference sequence). Trimming removed 4 bases at V and 5 bases at J, with 12 bases between. Here the CDR3 reads CASSSGGGDQPQHF. CDR3 bases: TGTGCCAGCAGTTCCGGTGGTGGAGATCAGCCCCAGCATTTT.